This T cell receptor beta chain comes out of a study of molecular identifiers for immune sequencing clone quantification. CDR3 size: 15 residues. V lost 0 bases, J lost 10 bases, and 19 bases lay in between. CDR1 and CDR2 (germline): SGHRS, YFSETQ. Listed TCR primers and previously described methods were used for bulk TCR libraries. One entry per CDR3 protein, called by TCRdb with MiXCR from the PCR reads. The repertoire holds nearly 650,000 distinct CDR3 sequences, roughly 27% seen once, with 0.78% in the top ten. Points from the study as a whole: Among effectors, clones above 20 RNA copies held over 98% of molecules; among naive cells, under 1%.

About this clonotype itself: The target antigen is unknown.

Sequencing was performed on naive CD8+ T cells from blood, with Jurkat cell RNA spiked in. The subset was: FACS-sorted CD8+CD4-CCR7+CD45RA+ naive T cells. The TCR was taken from a human donor in good health. Some libraries in this study had Jurkat cell RNA spiked in. This chain links TRBV5-1 with TRBJ1-2, with no clear D. The CDR3 loop reads CASSLDGDTNYYYTF. In DNA form, the CDR3 reads TGCGCCAGCAGCTTGGACGGAGACACTAACTATTACTACACCTTC.